A selection of T cell receptor beta chains follows, all from one sample in a study of neoadjuvant nivolumab and ipilimumab in lung cancer. Sequencing used immunoSEQ multiplex PCR; TCRdb keeps in-frame clones, though not all of them. The repertoire includes roughly 20,000 clones, roughly 80% of them detected once, and roughly 9% sits in the top ten. The source was tumor tissue, collected after neoadjuvant nivolumab, alone or with ipilimumab, at or shortly before surgery. The receptors originated from an adult with non-small cell lung cancer. Each CDR3 is given with its conserved first and last residue. Fields, in order: V gene, clone size, D gene, J gene, CDR3 protein, CDR3 DNA. A D gene is named only where the DNA matches it firmly. Not all rows give a size; the values are once, few, many and, for expanded clones, a class.

TRBV6-5,-,-,TRBJ1-1,CASSYGGGKGTEAFF,TGTGCCAGCAGTTACGGTGGGGGAAAAGGCACTGAAGCTTTCTTT
TRBV5-1,-,-,TRBJ1-4,CASSLGEVEKLFF,TGCGCCAGCAGCTTGGGGGAGGTTGAAAAACTGTTTTTT
TRBV7-2,-,TRBD1,TRBJ2-3,CASSLVSGGGDTQYF,TGTGCCAGCAGCTTAGTGTCAGGGGGCGGAGATACGCAGTATTTT
TRBV5-4,-,-,TRBJ2-2,CASHARGFNTGELFF,TGTGCCAGCCACGCGAGAGGTTTTAACACCGGGGAGCTGTTTTTT
TRBV7-2,-,-,TRBJ2-2,CASSLVGGKTGELFF,TGTGCCAGCAGCTTAGTTGGGGGCAAAACCGGGGAGCTGTTTTTT
TRBV7-2,-,-,TRBJ1-1,CASSFGRETEAFF,TGTGCCAGTAGCTTCGGACGAGAGACTGAAGCTTTCTTT
TRBV19,-,-,TRBJ1-4,CASSPLQGKANEKLFF,TGTGCCAGTAGCCCTTTACAGGGAAAGGCTAATGAAAAACTGTTTTTT
TRBV18,-,TRBD1,TRBJ1-5,CASSPIRTGAINQPQHF,TGTGCCAGCTCACCCATCCGGACAGGGGCCATCAATCAGCCCCAGCATTTT
TRBV30,-,-,TRBJ2-1,CAWSEGSSSYNEQFF,TGTGCCTGGAGTGAGGGGTCAAGCTCCTACAATGAGCAGTTCTTC
TRBV6-5,-,-,TRBJ2-6,CASSYQGSGANVLTF,TGTGCCAGCAGTTACCAGGGATCTGGGGCCAACGTCCTGACTTTC
TRBV28,-,-,TRBJ1-2,CASIGGRTYGYTF,TGTGCCAGCATTGGGGGGCGAACCTATGGCTACACCTTC
TRBV5-1,-,-,TRBJ1-3,CASSPMFTSGNTIYF,TGCGCCAGCAGCCCGATGTTCACCTCTGGAAACACCATATATTTT
TRBV28,-,-,TRBJ2-3,CASTSVSNTQYF,TGTGCCAGCACCTCTGTCAGCAATACGCAGTATTTT
TRBV9,-,-,TRBJ1-5,CASSAGFQNQPQHF,TGTGCCAGCAGCGCCGGGTTTCAAAATCAGCCCCAGCATTTT
TRBV18,-,-,TRBJ1-5,CASSAGQNQPQHF,TGTGCCAGCTCAGCCGGACAGAATCAGCCCCAGCATTTT
TRBV7-9,once,-,TRBJ1-2,CASSPTVKGGYTF,TGTGCCAGCAGCCCGACAGTAAAGGGGGGCTACACCTTC
TRBV29-1,once,-,TRBJ1-2,CSVEVTGVFYGYTF,TGCAGCGTTGAAGTCACGGGGGTGTTCTATGGCTACACCTTC
TRBV7-3,few,-,TRBJ2-5,CASSLRGGVSPETQYF,TGTGCCAGCAGCTTAAGGGGTGGAGTGTCGCCTGAGACCCAGTACTTC
TRBV5-4,-,TRBD1,TRBJ2-7,CASSLKTGVYEQYF,TGTGCCAGCAGCTTGAAGACAGGGGTCTACGAGCAGTACTTC
TRBV9,-,-,TRBJ2-7,CASSVEGGSGEQYF,TGTGCCAGCAGCGTAGAAGGGGGATCGGGGGAGCAGTACTTC
TRBV7-9,-,TRBD2,TRBJ2-7,CASSLFGRGFTYEQYF,TGTGCCAGCAGCTTGTTTGGGCGGGGGTTCACCTACGAGCAGTACTTC
TRBV19,-,-,TRBJ1-5,CASSMPDFPNQPQHF,TGTGCCAGTAGTATGCCCGACTTTCCCAATCAGCCCCAGCATTTT
TRBV18,-,-,TRBJ1-1,CASSRNTEAFF,TGTGCCAGCTCACGGAACACTGAAGCTTTCTTT
TRBV27,-,TRBD2,TRBJ2-7,CASSYREGGTTVQYF,TGTGCCAGCAGTTATCGGGAGGGGGGGACTACTGTGCAGTACTTC
TRBV29-1,-,-,TRBJ2-6,CSVEVLVGSGANVLTF,TGCAGCGTTGAAGTGCTGGTAGGGTCTGGGGCCAACGTCCTGACTTTC
TRBV7-2,-,-,TRBJ2-7,CASSPWGRETYEQYF,TGTGCCAGCAGCCCGTGGGGCAGGGAAACCTACGAGCAGTACTTC
TRBV19,-,TRBD1,TRBJ1-1,CASKTGGANTEAFF,TGTGCCAGTAAGACAGGGGGCGCAAACACTGAAGCTTTCTTT
TRBV7-9,once,TRBD1,TRBJ2-5,CASSGDRGDVWETQYF,TGTGCCAGCAGCGGGGACAGGGGGGACGTTTGGGAGACCCAGTACTTC
TRBV20-1,-,-,TRBJ2-7,CRPAGSYEQYF,TGCAGGCCCGCAGGTTCCTACGAGCAGTACTTC
TRBV28,-,-,TRBJ2-6,CASSRLNSGANVLTF,TGTGCCAGCAGCAGGTTGAACTCTGGGGCCAACGTCCTGACTTTC
TRBV7-2,-,TRBD1,TRBJ1-5,CASSFTGVQPQHF,TGTGCCAGCAGCTTTACAGGGGTTCAGCCCCAGCATTTT
TRBV2,-,-,TRBJ2-7,CASSSQGRGSYEQYF,TGTGCCAGCAGTTCACAGGGACGGGGCTCCTACGAGCAGTACTTC
TRBV11-2,-,-,TRBJ1-1,CASSLEGGGNTEAFF,TGTGCCAGCAGCTTAGAAGGGGGGGGGAACACTGAAGCTTTCTTT
TRBV7-2,-,-,TRBJ1-6,CASSPTEFANSPLHF,TGTGCCAGCAGCCCCACGGAGTTCGCTAATTCACCCCTCCACTTT
TRBV6-5,few,-,TRBJ2-2,CASRGRQLTGELFF,TGTGCCAGCAGGGGTAGACAGCTCACCGGGGAGCTGTTTTTT
TRBV7-2,-,-,TRBJ1-3,CASSLGRYSGNTIYF,TGTGCCAGCAGCTTGGGCAGGTACTCTGGAAACACCATATATTTT
TRBV5-1,-,TRBD1,TRBJ1-3,CASSLRDRGSGNTIYF,TGCGCCAGCAGCTTGCGAGACAGGGGCTCAGGAAACACCATATATTTT
TRBV27,-,TRBD2,TRBJ2-3,CASSATSGGLIGTDTQYF,TGTGCCAGCAGTGCGACTAGCGGGGGCCTCATCGGCACAGATACGCAGTATTTT
TRBV9,-,TRBD1,TRBJ2-7,CASSPRGKGTGYEQYF,TGTGCCAGCAGCCCCCGAGGAAAGGGGACAGGCTACGAGCAGTACTTC
TRBV11-3,-,TRBD1,TRBJ2-5,CASSLGGTGEETQYF,TGTGCCAGCAGCTTAGGGGGGACAGGGGAAGAGACCCAGTACTTC
TRBV5-5,few,-,TRBJ1-1,CASSFGTLNTEAFF,TGTGCCAGCAGCTTTGGGACACTTAACACTGAAGCTTTCTTT
TRBV6-6,-,TRBD1,TRBJ1-1,CASSPGQLNTEAFF,TGTGCCAGCAGTCCGGGACAGTTGAACACTGAAGCTTTCTTT
TRBV6-5,-,-,TRBJ2-1,CASYRRGQNEQFF,TGTGCCAGCTATAGGAGGGGGCAGAATGAGCAGTTCTTC
TRBV2,-,TRBD2,TRBJ2-1,CASSDWRGEWYVKFF,TGTGCCAGCAGTGACTGGCGGGGGGAGTGGTACGTTAAGTTCTTC
TRBV5-1,-,TRBD1,TRBJ2-3,CASSLGGTGATDTQYF,TGCGCCAGCAGCTTAGGGGGGACAGGGGCGACAGATACGCAGTATTTT
TRBV7-9,once,-,TRBJ1-6,CASRDPLRDNSPLHF,TGTGCCAGCAGAGACCCGTTAAGGGATAATTCACCCCTCCACTTT
TRBV30,-,TRBD1,TRBJ1-5,CAWTGGINQPQHF,TGTGCCTGGACAGGGGGCATCAATCAGCCCCAGCATTTT
TRBV5-4,-,-,TRBJ2-7,CASSLEDDGRRYEQYF,TGTGCCAGCAGCTTGGAGGACGACGGCCGCCGATACGAGCAGTACTTC
TRBV18,-,-,TRBJ2-1,CASSLDNEQFF,TGTGCCAGCTCACTCGACAATGAGCAGTTCTTC
TRBV6-5,once,TRBD1,TRBJ1-1,CASRYRGYTEAFF,TGTGCCAGCAGGTACAGGGGGTACACTGAAGCTTTCTTT
TRBV6-1,few,TRBD1,TRBJ1-2,CASSAGQSPSLSRYTF,TGTGCCAGCAGTGCGGGACAGTCCCCGAGTTTAAGTCGCTACACCTTC
TRBV9,few,-,TRBJ2-5,CASSETPRVEETQYF,TGTGCCAGCAGTGAAACCCCCCGGGTGGAAGAGACCCAGTACTTC
TRBV7-6,-,-,TRBJ1-2,CASSLAPQGLYGYTF,TGTGCCAGCAGCTTAGCCCCTCAGGGATTGTACGGCTACACCTTC
TRBV7-9,-,TRBD1,TRBJ1-1,CASSSSGTGMNTEAFF,TGTGCCAGCAGCTCGTCCGGGACAGGCATGAACACTGAAGCTTTCTTT
TRBV7-2,-,-,TRBJ1-6,CASSPLEGNSPLHF,TGTGCCAGCAGCCCCTTAGAGGGGAATTCACCCCTCCACTTT